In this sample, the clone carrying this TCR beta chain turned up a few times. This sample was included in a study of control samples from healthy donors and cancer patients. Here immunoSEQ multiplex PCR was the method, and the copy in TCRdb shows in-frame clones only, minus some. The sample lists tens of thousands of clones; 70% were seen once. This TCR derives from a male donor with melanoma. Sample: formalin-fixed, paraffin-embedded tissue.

The CDR3 is CSARDDQPQHF. CDR3 in DNA: TGCAGTGCTAGAGATGATCAGCCCCAGCATTTT. J is TRBJ1-5 and V is TRBV20-1; D gene unclear. This CDR3 is 11 amino acids long. Germline loops: CDR1 DFQATT, CDR2 SNEGSKA (reference sequence). V lost 0 bases and J 5 bases, leaving 2 bases between the germline ends.